The entry below gives a single T cell receptor beta chain sequence along with its context. This may arise from a read error, as a much more abundant clone is one base away. This specimen belongs to a study of regulatory T cells in long-lasting Graves disease. CDR1 and CDR2 (germline): MDHEN, SYDVKM. The CDR3 contains 14 residues. Germline trimming cut 6 bases from V and 8 bases from J; bases unmatched to any gene: 10. Time point in this sample: newly diagnosed GD, antithyroid drugs for less than 3 months. TCR sequences were obtained from RNA taken from PBMCs. Patients were enrolled at an endocrinology department in Xi'an, China. CDR3 regions were amplified by Arm-PCR using iRepertoire HTBI primers to build TCR beta libraries. TCRdb independently ran MiXCR on the multiplex PCR reads; one entry per CDR3 protein. The sample consists of 400,000 to 500,000 distinct CDR3 sequences, 14% to 15% of them appearing once.

These sequences were also reported in another study, on T cells in Graves' hyperthyroidism and ophthalmopathy. As reported in that work: On the basis of clinical symptoms, serum thyroxine and TRAb, thyroid ultrasound and orbital computed tomography, diagnoses were made. Within blood appeared most thyroid clonotypes that had expanded above 0.001.

The sample here was peripheral blood mononuclear cells (PBMCs), taken at new diagnosis, from a patient treated with antithyroid drugs. The genes are TRBV28 and TRBJ2-1, with 7 bases lining up with TRBD1. The receptor was derived from a woman aged 25 to 39 with Graves disease. In DNA, the CDR3 is TGTGCCAGCAGACCCCCGGGACAGCTCGATGAGCAGTTCTTC. It encodes CASRPPGQLDEQFF.